Below, one T cell receptor (beta chain) is given with its context. Original handling: Researchers report that nucleated cell counts were estimated from reference gene primer amplification. TCRdb's table, derived via immunoSEQ multiplex PCR, lists solely in-frame clones and lacks some. That table gives V, J and clone size, and the DNA gave D and trimming. In the table there are roughly 100,000 clones, approximately 90% of which are singletons. The germline V and J ends were trimmed by 2 bases and 2 bases, with 12 bases remaining between them. The germline V gene encodes CDR1 LNHDA and CDR2 SQIVND (reference sequence). The CDR3 has 16 residues. The sample comes from a study of blood T cell repertoires in COVID-19. For the study at large: The origin of the acute and convalescent COVID-19 samples was the United States, Italy and Spain. T cells, B-cell-depleted T cells, or PBMCs supplied cDNA or gDNA.

The receptor's source is a human donor with active COVID-19. The donor label of this sample is uncertain. The chain has TRBV19 and TRBJ2-2; tentatively, D is TRBD2 (5 bases). Sample: peripheral blood. The CDR3 protein is CASSISGLRNTGELFF. The CDR3 DNA follows: TGTGCCAGTAGTATATCGGGGTTGAGAAACACCGGGGAGCTGTTTTTT.